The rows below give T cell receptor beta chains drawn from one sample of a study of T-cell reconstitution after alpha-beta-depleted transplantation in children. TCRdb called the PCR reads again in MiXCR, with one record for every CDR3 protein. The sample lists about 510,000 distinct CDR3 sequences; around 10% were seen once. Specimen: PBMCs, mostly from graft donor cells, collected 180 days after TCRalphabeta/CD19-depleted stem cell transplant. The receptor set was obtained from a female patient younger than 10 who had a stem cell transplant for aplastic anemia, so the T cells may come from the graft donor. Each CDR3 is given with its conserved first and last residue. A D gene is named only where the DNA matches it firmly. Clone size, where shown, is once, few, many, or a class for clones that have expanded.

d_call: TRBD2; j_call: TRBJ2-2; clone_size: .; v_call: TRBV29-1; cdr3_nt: TGCAGCGTTGAAGATGGGGCTAGCGGGAGTATCGGGGAGCTGTTTTTT; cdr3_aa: CSVEDGASGSIGELFF
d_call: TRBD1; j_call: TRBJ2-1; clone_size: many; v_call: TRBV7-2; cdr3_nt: TGTGCCAGCAGCTTAGCCCGGGACAGCTACAATGAGCAGTTCTTC; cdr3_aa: CASSLARDSYNEQFF
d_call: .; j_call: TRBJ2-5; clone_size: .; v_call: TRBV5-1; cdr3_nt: TGCGCCAGCAGCCGGTCTCCAGGGAGATCAGAGACCCAGTACTTC; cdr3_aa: CASSRSPGRSETQYF
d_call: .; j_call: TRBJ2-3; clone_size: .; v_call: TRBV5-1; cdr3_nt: TGCGCCAGCAGCTTGGCCGGTCGAGGCCCCACAGATACGCAGTATTTT; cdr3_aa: CASSLAGRGPTDTQYF
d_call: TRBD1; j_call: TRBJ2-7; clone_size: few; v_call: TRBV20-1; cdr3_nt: TGCAGTGCTAGCCGGGACAGATCCGGGCAGTACTTC; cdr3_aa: CSASRDRSGQYF
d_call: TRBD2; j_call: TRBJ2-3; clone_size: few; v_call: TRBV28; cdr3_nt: TGTGCCAGCAGTTTATGGGGGGGGTCGACAGATACGCAGTATTTT; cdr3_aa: CASSLWGGSTDTQYF
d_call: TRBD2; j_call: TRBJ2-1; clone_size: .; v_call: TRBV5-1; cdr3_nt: TGCGCCAGCAGCTTTAGCGGGGGGATCTACAATGAGCAGTTCTTC; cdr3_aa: CASSFSGGIYNEQFF
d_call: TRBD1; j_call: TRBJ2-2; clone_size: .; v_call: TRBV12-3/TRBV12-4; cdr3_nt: TGTGCCAGCAGTTTCCGGACAGGGAGCACCGGGGAGCTGTTTTTT; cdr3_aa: CASSFRTGSTGELFF
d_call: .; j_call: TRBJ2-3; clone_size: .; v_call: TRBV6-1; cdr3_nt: TGTGCCAGCGCTGGGGGTGCTCATGGTACGCAGTATTTT; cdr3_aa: CASAGGAHGTQYF
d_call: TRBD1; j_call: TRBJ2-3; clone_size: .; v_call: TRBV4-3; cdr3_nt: TGCGCCAGCAGCCAACGGACAGGGCCAGATACGCAGTATTTT; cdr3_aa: CASSQRTGPDTQYF
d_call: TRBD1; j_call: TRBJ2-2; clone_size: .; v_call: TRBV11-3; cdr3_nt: TGTGCCAGCAGCCGAACAGGGGTGGCCGGGGAGCTGTTTTTT; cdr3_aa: CASSRTGVAGELFF
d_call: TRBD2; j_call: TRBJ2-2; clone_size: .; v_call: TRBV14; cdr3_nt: TGTGCCAGCAGCCGCCCCACCAAGACTAGCGACACCGGGGAGCTGTTTTTT; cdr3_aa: CASSRPTKTSDTGELFF
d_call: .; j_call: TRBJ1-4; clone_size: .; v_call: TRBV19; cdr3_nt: TGTGCCAGTAGGGTATCGGGCACAAAAATGAAACTGTTTTTT; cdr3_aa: CASRVSGTKMKLFF
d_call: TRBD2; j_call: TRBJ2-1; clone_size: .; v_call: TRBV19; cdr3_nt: TGTGCCAGTAGTAACCCTGGGGCTAGCGGGGCATACAATGAGCAGTTCTTC; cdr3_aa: CASSNPGASGAYNEQFF
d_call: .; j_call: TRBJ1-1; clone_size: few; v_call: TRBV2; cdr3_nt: TGTGCCAGCGGTGGACGCAGGGACACTGAAGCTTTCTTT; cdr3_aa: CASGGRRDTEAFF
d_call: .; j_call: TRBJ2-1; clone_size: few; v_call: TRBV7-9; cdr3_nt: TGTGCCAGCAGCAATTCGGGACTGACCGACAATGAGCAGTTCTTC; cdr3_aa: CASSNSGLTDNEQFF
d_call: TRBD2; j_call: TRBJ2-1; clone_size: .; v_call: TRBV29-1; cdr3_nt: TGCAGCGGTGGACTAGCGGGTTCCTACAATGAGCAGATCTTC; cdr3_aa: CSGGLAGSYNEQIF
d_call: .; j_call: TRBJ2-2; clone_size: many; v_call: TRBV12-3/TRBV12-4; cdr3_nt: TGTGCCAGCAGTTTAGGCCAGGGAAACACCGGGGAGCTGTTTTTT; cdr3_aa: CASSLGQGNTGELFF
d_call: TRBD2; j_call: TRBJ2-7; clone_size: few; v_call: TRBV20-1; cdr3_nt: TGCAGTGCTTTTAGCGGGGATAGCTACGAGCAGTACTTC; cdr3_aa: CSAFSGDSYEQYF
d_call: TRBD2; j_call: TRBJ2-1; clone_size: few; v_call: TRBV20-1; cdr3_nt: TGCAGTGCTAGTTTTGTTGGCGGGAGCTCCTACAATGAGCAGTTCTTC; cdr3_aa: CSASFVGGSSYNEQFF
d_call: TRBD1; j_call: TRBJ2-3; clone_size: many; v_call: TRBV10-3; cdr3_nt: TGTGCCATCAGGGACAGGGAAGTTTCAGATACGCAGTATTTT; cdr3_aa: CAIRDREVSDTQYF
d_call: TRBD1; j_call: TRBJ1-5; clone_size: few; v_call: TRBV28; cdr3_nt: TGTGCCAGCAGTTCCCCCGGGACAGGGACTCAGCCCCAGCATTTT; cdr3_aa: CASSSPGTGTQPQHF